Below, one T cell receptor (beta chain) is given with its context. Only CD45RO-negative cells positively selected for CCR7 counted as naive CD8 cells, so terminally differentiated effector memory CD45RA+ cells were excluded. The data derive from a study of shared clonotypes between healthy human individuals. In germline, CDR1 is SQVTM, CDR2 ANQGSEA. Between the trimmed V and J ends, which lost 2 bases and 8 bases, there was a span of 13 bases. The CDR3 extends over 13 amino acids. Profiled with immunoSEQ multiplex PCR; TCRdb holds only in-frame clones, not every one. The sample has about 700,000 clones; about 90% are singletons.

The sample consisted of naive CD8+ T cells sorted from blood. This clonotype was sampled from a man aged 30-40 years in good health. The chain has TRBV29-1 and TRBJ2-1; D may be TRBD1 (5 bases). CDR3 amino acids: CSVEPGKGDEQFF. The DNA of the CDR3 is TGCAGCGTTGAACCAGGGAAGGGCGATGAGCAGTTCTTC.